The 9 T cell receptor beta chains below all came from one sample that was sequenced in a study of response to subunit inactivated influenza vaccine. MiXCR was run by TCRdb on the RT-PCR reads, yielding one entry per CDR3 protein. The sample includes 150,000 to 200,000 distinct CDR3 sequences, around 11% seen only once; the top ten take approximately 39%. Specimen: CD8+ T cells sorted from PBMCs, collected roughly 24 months after vaccination. Every receptor here comes from a man between 50 and 70 years old who received an inactivated influenza vaccine.

The chain joins TRBV20-1 to TRBJ2-7; D is possibly TRBD1 (6 bases). The CDR3 is 13 amino acids. The V end was cut by 4 bases, the J end by 1 base, with 11 bases between. Germline V CDR1 and CDR2: DFQATT, SNEGSKA (reference sequence). CDR3 bases: TGCAGTGCTACCGGGACACTATCCTACGAGCAGTACTTC. Translation: CSATGTLSYEQYF.

This clonotype has only a few counts. The chain joins TRBV3-1 to TRBJ1-4, with D unresolved. Germline V CDR1 and CDR2: LGHDT, YNNKEL (reference sequence). The CDR3 has 16 residues. V was clipped by 0 bases and J by 1 base, with 9 bases between them. DNA of the CDR3: TGTGCCAGCAGCCAAGATCCGGCAGGAACTAATGAAAAACTGTTTTTT. Translated, it gives CASSQDPAGTNEKLFF.

The V gene is TRBV10-2, the J gene TRBJ1-1; 9 nucleotides align to TRBD1. Germline V gives CDR1 WSHSY, CDR2 SAAADI. This CDR3 comprises 12 residues. Trimming took 4 bases from V and 8 from J; bases not matched to a gene: 2. The CDR3 protein is CASSVGQGEAFF. CDR3 nucleotide sequence: TGCGCCAGCAGTGTGGGACAGGGAGAAGCTTTCTTT.

CDR3 DNA: TGCAGCGCCACATTCCCTGGGGCCAACGTCCTGACTTTC. Translating it yields CSATFPGANVLTF. This sequence joins TRBV29-1 and TRBJ2-6; no clear D gene. V lost 7 bases and J 2 bases, leaving 9 bases between the germline ends. This CDR3 is built from 13 residues. CDR1 is SQVTM and CDR2 is ANQGSEA in the germline V gene.

The DNA for the CDR3 is TGTGCCAGCAGTTTCATCAGCGGGAGCGGGTGGGACGAGCAGTACTTC. The encoded protein is CASSFISGSGWDEQYF. The V and J genes are TRBV27 and TRBJ2-7, with TRBD2 identical over 8 bases. CDR1 is MNHEY, CDR2 SMNVEV, per germline (reference sequence). The V and J ends lost 3 bases and 5 bases, in that order; junction bases with no gene match: 12. This CDR3 region has 16 residues.

This clonotype was observed a handful of times. This chain connects TRBV15 to TRBJ2-1, with D perhaps being TRBD1 or TRBD2 (7 bases each). V lost 5 bases and J lost 5, with 19 bases in between. The CDR3 loop spans 16 amino acids. The germline CDR1 and CDR2 sequences are LNHNV and YYDKDF (reference sequence). The CDR3 loop reads CATSYPGGGLHNEQFF. The CDR3 DNA follows: TGTGCCACCAGCTATCCAGGGGGGGGGCTGCACAATGAGCAGTTCTTC.

This chain links TRBV20-1 with TRBJ2-7; D may be TRBD2 (6 bases). V dropped 1 base and J dropped 4 bases, with 8 bases sitting between them. CDR1 is DFQATT and CDR2 is SNEGSKA in the germline V gene (reference sequence). This CDR3 spans 12 amino acids. Here the CDR3 DNA reads TGCAGTGCTAGAGGGGGGAGGTACGAGCAGTACTTC. This encodes CSARGGRYEQYF.

The V call is TRBV7-6, the J call TRBJ1-1; D is perhaps TRBD1 (5 bases). The CDR3 is made up of 15 amino acids. V lost 5 bases and J 3 bases, leaving 16 bases between the germline ends. Germline loops: CDR1 SGHVS, CDR2 FNYEAQ. Here the CDR3 reads CASSAVKTADTEAFF. The CDR3 DNA reads TGTGCCAGCAGCGCAGTGAAGACAGCGGACACTGAAGCTTTCTTT.

This clonotype was counted ten times or more. The chain combines TRBV4-2 with TRBJ2-3; 7 nucleotides agree with TRBD2. This CDR3 has 17 residues. Germline CDR1 LGHNA, CDR2 YNFKEQ. V lost 0 bases and J lost 2; bases outside the gene matches: 8. Written as DNA, the CDR3 is TGTGCCAGCAGCCAAGATTTTGGGCGGGAGATCACAGATACGCAGTATTTT. It codes for CASSQDFGREITDTQYF.